Described below is a single T cell receptor beta chain sequence and its context. Antigen specificity is unknown. Using the 5' RACE reads, TCRdb records one entry per CDR3 protein without DNA. The sample shows 400,000 or so distinct CDR3 sequences, and 2.4% sits with its ten largest clones. The sample belongs to a study of monozygotic twins with inflammatory bowel disease. Overall study results and limits: Healthy twins shared more clonotypes with others than IBD patients, most markedly active ones. Repertoire similarity did not differ between concordant and discordant twins, possibly owing to limited power.

This CDR3 is 14 amino acids long. Germline V gene sequence: CDR1 MNHEY, CDR2 SVGAGI. J is TRBJ1-4 and V is TRBV6-5; TCRdb gives TRBD1 as the D gene, but with no DNA this cannot be confirmed. Input material: blood. The receptor comes from a human donor with ulcerative colitis or Crohn's disease, or a healthy co-twin of an affected twin (not recorded which). The CDR3 here is CASTLGSSNEKLFF.